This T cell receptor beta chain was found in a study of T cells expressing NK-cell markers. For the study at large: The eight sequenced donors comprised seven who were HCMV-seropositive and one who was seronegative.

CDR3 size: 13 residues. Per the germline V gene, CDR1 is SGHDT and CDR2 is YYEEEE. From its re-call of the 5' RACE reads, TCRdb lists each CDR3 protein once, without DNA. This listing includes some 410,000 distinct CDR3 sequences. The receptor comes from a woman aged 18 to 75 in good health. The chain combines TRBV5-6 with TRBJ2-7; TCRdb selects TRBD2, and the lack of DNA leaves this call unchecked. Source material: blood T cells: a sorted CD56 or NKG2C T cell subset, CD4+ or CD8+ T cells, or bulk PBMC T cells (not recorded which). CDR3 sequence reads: CASSSGPHYEQYF.